What follows describes a single T cell receptor (beta chain). Its matching antigen is unknown. This sample was taken from a study of shared clonotypes between healthy human individuals. About the research overall: Each donor's CD8 memory used one plate, CD8 naive two, each CD4 subset three. Regarding the study as a whole: The study found lower generation probabilities in non-shared clonotypes than in those shared by all four donors.

CDR1 is MNHNS, CDR2 SASEGT, per germline. Trimming pared 7 bases from V and 6 bases from J, leaving 19 bases between. The length of the CDR3 is 14 residues. The naive CD8 subset, CD45RO-negative cells positively selected for CCR7, excluded terminally differentiated effector memory CD45RA+ cells. Donors comprised healthy HIV-negative adults lacking recent acute infections or vaccinations. Replicate PCRs from sorted subsets contained around 200 ng DNA, which is around 30,000 T cell genomes. Data came from immunoSEQ multiplex PCR; TCRdb stores just in-frame clones and leaves some out. The table shows about 2,200,000 clones, with more than 85% occurring only once.

The specimen sequenced was naive CD8+ T cells from PBMCs. The chain links TRBV6-1 to TRBJ2-7; tentative D call: TRBD1 (6 bases). This clonotype was obtained from a young man in good health. Some clones in this sample may be carry-over from other donors' samples. CDR3 DNA: TGTGCCAGCATTTTATACCGGGACACCGTCGAGCAGTACTTC. Residues: CASILYRDTVEQYF.